This TCR beta chain came from a study of T cell responses to AZD1222 COVID-19 vaccine. Some clones are missing from TCRdb's copy, which holds only in-frame ones; the method was immunoSEQ multiplex PCR. The sample holds roughly 70,000 clones; 85% are singletons and the top ten take around 21%. Study-wide findings and caveats: CD4 TCRs covered the whole spike, strongest at regions 160-218 and 743-854.

Germline values: CDR1 DFQATT, CDR2 SNEGSKA (reference sequence). The CDR3 has 11 residues. A word on this clone: Its antigen is as yet unknown.

Sequencing used peripheral blood, obtained on day 0 of AZD1222 vaccination. This TCR was recovered from an adult in good health. The J gene is TRBJ1-1, the V gene TRBV20-1; no definite D call. In DNA, the CDR3 is TGCACCCCGGTAGGGAACACTGAAGCTTTCTTT. It encodes CTPVGNTEAFF.